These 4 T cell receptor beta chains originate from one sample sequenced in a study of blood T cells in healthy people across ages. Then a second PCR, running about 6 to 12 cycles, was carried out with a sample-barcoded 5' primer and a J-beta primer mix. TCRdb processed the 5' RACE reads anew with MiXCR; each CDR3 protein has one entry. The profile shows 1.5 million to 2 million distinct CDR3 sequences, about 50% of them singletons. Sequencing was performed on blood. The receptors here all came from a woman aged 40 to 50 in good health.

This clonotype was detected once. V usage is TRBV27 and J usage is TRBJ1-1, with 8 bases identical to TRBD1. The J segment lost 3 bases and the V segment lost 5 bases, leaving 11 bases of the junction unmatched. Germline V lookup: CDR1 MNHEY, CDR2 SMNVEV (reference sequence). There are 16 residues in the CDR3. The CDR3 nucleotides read TGTGCCAGCAGTCCGGGACAGGAGTATAGGGACACTGAAGCTTTCTTT. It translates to CASSPGQEYRDTEAFF.

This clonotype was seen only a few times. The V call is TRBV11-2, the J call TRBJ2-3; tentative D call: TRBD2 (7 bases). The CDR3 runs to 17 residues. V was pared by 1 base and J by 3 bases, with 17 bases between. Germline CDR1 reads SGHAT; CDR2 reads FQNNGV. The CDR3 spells CASSLGGGGGLTDTQYF. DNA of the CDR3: TGTGCCAGCAGCTTAGGAGGGGGAGGGGGACTAACAGATACGCAGTATTTT.

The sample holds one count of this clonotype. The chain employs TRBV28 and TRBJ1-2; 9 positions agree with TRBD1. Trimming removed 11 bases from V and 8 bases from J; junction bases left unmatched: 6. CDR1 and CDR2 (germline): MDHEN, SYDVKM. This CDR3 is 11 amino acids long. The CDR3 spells CAGGTGRGYTF. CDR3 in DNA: TGTGCCGGCGGGACAGGGCGCGGCTACACCTTC.

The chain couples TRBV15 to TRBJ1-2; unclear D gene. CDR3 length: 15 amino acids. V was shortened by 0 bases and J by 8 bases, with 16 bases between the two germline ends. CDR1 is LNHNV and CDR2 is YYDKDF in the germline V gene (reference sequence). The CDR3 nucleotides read TGTGCCACCAGCAGAGATGGAGGAACGGTATTGGGCTACACCTTC. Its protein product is CATSRDGGTVLGYTF.